This is a list of T cell receptor beta chains from one sample in a study of cytomegalovirus exposure and HLA in healthy donors. Sequencing was performed with immunoSEQ multiplex PCR; in TCRdb, only in-frame clones are kept and a portion is missing. The data show 110,000 or so clones, more than 65% seen once. Material for sequencing was PBMCs. Receptors originate from a man aged 18-30 years in good health and CMV-seropositive. Each CDR3 is given with its conserved first and last residue. Fields, in order: J gene, V gene, D gene, clone size, CDR3 protein, CDR3 DNA. The D gene is left open where the match is weak. Rows give clone size only sometimes, using once, few, many, or a class for an expanded clone.

>TRBJ2-1|TRBV18|TRBD1|-
CASSPDRARGNEQFF
TGTGCCAGCTCACCGGACAGGGCCAGGGGGAATGAGCAGTTCTTC
>TRBJ2-5|TRBV30|TRBD2|-
CAWSARTSGGQETQYF
TGTGCCTGGAGTGCCAGGACTAGCGGGGGACAAGAGACCCAGTACTTC
>TRBJ1-2|TRBV5-5|TRBD1|-
CASSPAQGGVNYGYTF
TGTGCCAGCAGCCCAGCACAGGGGGGCGTCAACTATGGCTACACCTTC
>TRBJ2-2|TRBV19|-|-
CASSPRGYTGELFF
TGTGCCAGTAGTCCGCGAGGTTACACCGGGGAGCTGTTTTTT
>TRBJ1-2|TRBV6-6|TRBD1|-
CASSGQQGAGYTF
TGTGCCAGCAGTGGACAACAGGGGGCTGGCTACACCTTC
>TRBJ1-2|TRBV4-2|TRBD1|-
CASSQVSTGVAGYTF
TGTGCCAGCAGCCAAGTTTCAACAGGGGTCGCGGGCTACACCTTC
>TRBJ2-7|TRBV6-6|-|-
CASSLSSYEQYF
TGTGCCAGCAGCCTCAGCTCCTACGAGCAGTACTTC
>TRBJ1-2|TRBV28|-|-
CASSWGSGANYGYTF
TGTGCCAGCAGTTGGGGTTCAGGGGCGAACTATGGCTACACCTTC
>TRBJ2-1|TRBV4-1|-|-
CASRQVGDSSYNEQFF
TGCGCCAGCAGACAGGTCGGCGATAGCTCCTACAATGAGCAGTTCTTC
>TRBJ1-2|TRBV28|TRBD1|-
CASTSPGAGGSRYGYTF
TGTGCCAGCACCTCCCCAGGGGCAGGGGGCAGTCGGTATGGCTACACCTTC
>TRBJ1-6|TRBV6-1|-|few
CASSDEGPDVDSPLHF
TGTGCCAGCAGTGACGAGGGCCCAGACGTCGACTCACCCCTCCACTTT
>TRBJ2-3|TRBV6-5|TRBD1|-
CASSYEAGGSDTQYF
TGTGCCAGCAGTTACGAAGCAGGGGGATCTGATACGCAGTATTTT
>TRBJ2-7|TRBV7-2|TRBD1|-
CASSLEGQAAYEQYF
TGTGCCAGCAGCTTAGAGGGACAGGCCGCCTACGAGCAGTACTTC
>TRBJ2-2|TRBV7-6|TRBD1|-
CASSSGQGANTGELFF
TGTGCCAGCAGCTCGGGACAGGGGGCGAACACCGGGGAGCTGTTTTTT
>TRBJ1-5|TRBV7-8|-|-
CASSLDGAQHF
TGTGCCAGCAGCTTGGACGGGGCCCAGCATTTT
>TRBJ1-4|TRBV30|-|once
CAWSGTFNEKLFF
TGTGCCTGGAGTGGGACATTTAATGAAAAACTGTTTTTT
>TRBJ2-6|TRBV4-1|-|-
CASSQVLADSGANVLTF
TGCGCCAGCAGCCAAGTTTTAGCTGACTCTGGGGCCAACGTCCTGACTTTC
>TRBJ1-5|TRBV4-1|TRBD1|-
CASSGGQGNQPQHF
TGCGCCAGCAGCGGGGGACAGGGTAATCAGCCCCAGCATTTT
>TRBJ1-4|TRBV28|TRBD1|few
CASSEAPGTGEGNEKLFF
TGTGCCAGCAGCGAAGCCCCCGGGACAGGGGAGGGTAATGAAAAACTGTTTTTT
>TRBJ2-7|TRBV20-1|-|-
CSARETYEQYF
TGCAGTGCTAGAGAAACCTACGAGCAGTACTTC
>TRBJ2-1|TRBV11-2|TRBD2|-
CASSLAGPRNEQFF
TGTGCCAGCTCATTAGCGGGCCCACGCAATGAGCAGTTCTTC
>TRBJ1-5|TRBV4-2|-|-
CASSQQSGSGRRYSNQPQHF
TGTGCCAGCAGCCAACAGTCGGGGAGCGGGCGTCGATATAGCAATCAGCCCCAGCATTTT
>TRBJ1-4|TRBV5-1|TRBD1|few
CASSPTGLNEKLFF
TGCGCCAGCAGCCCGACAGGGTTAAATGAAAAACTGTTTTTT
>TRBJ2-1|TRBV28|TRBD2|-
CASRTDSGRDNEQFF
TGTGCCAGCAGAACTGATAGCGGGAGAGACAATGAGCAGTTCTTC
>TRBJ2-6|TRBV6-5|-|-
CASSYDLPGANGLTF
TGTGCCAGCAGTTATGACCTCCCTGGGGCCAACGGCCTGACTTTC
>TRBJ2-7|TRBV14|-|-
CASSQIQGPSFYEQYF
TGTGCCAGCAGCCAAATCCAGGGCCCATCCTTCTACGAGCAGTACTTC
>TRBJ1-2|TRBV6-5|TRBD1|-
CASSYSQGANYGYTF
TGTGCCAGCAGTTACTCGCAGGGGGCTAACTATGGCTACACCTTC
>TRBJ2-1|TRBV30|-|-
CAWSVCRGNGNEQFF
TGTGCCTGGAGTGTATGTCGCGGGAACGGGAATGAGCAGTTCTTC
>TRBJ2-1|TRBV6-5|-|-
CASSRDLTSYNEQFF
TGTGCCAGCAGTCGGGATTTGACTTCCTACAATGAGCAGTTCTTC
>TRBJ2-7|TRBV7-6|TRBD1|once
CASSLAGTDTYEQYF
TGTGCCAGCAGCTTAGCCGGGACAGACACCTACGAGCAGTACTTC
>TRBJ1-4|TRBV30|-|-
CAWGGTPGVNEKLFF
TGTGCCTGGGGGGGGACTCCGGGGGTAAATGAAAAACTGTTTTTT
>TRBJ2-2|TRBV5-1|-|-
CASSLGAPISGELFF
TGCGCCAGCAGCCTGGGGGCCCCTATTTCCGGGGAGCTGTTTTTT
>TRBJ2-7|TRBV6-1|TRBD1|few
CASSGLGQSSYEQYF
TGTGCCAGCAGTGGTCTGGGACAGAGCTCCTACGAGCAGTACTTC